Listed here is a single T cell receptor beta chain. The assay was immunoSEQ multiplex PCR, and TCRdb's table has in-frame clones only and misses some. The table lists roughly 16,000 clones, approximately 80% of them singletons. These data come from a study of T cell clones after liver transplantation. About the research overall: Pre-transplant mixed lymphocyte reactions yielded third-party-reactive TCRbeta sequences as comparators for graft-donor-reactive sequences.

CDR1 is SEHNR and CDR2 is FQNEAQ in the germline V gene (reference sequence). The CDR3 runs 16 residues. The V gene lost 5 bases and the J gene lost 2 bases, with 19 bases spanning the gap. The TCR was taken from a human patient who received a liver transplant. Some T cells could come from the graft donor. Sequenced material: CD8+ T cells from blood, taken about 50 months after liver transplant. This chain uses TRBV7-9 with TRBJ2-7; D may match TRBD1 or TRBD2 (6 bases each). This CDR3 reads CASSREQGKNAYEQYF. The CDR3 coding sequence is TGTGCCAGCAGCCGGGAGCAGGGGAAGAACGCCTACGAGCAGTACTTC.